This TCR beta chain was retrieved from a study of glioma-infiltrating T cells. Across the study: Glioma patients had dexamethasone for six or fewer days before surgery. Target coverage was roughly 4- to 10-fold for approximately 1 million blood T cells. Study-wide findings and caveats: Only very few CDR3 sequences appeared in both tissue and blood.

Using RNA template, CDR3s of TCR alpha and beta were amplified with iRepertoire arm-PCR. MiXCR was run by TCRdb on the multiplex PCR reads, yielding one entry per CDR3 protein. The table lists 400,000 or so distinct CDR3 sequences, 41% of them singletons, with 12% in the top ten. There are 13 residues in the CDR3. V was shortened by 2 bases and J by 8 bases, with 13 bases between the two germline ends. Looked up from germline, CDR1 is MNHNY and CDR2 is SVGAGI (reference sequence). This clonotype appeared many times. The antigen remains undetermined. This TCR was recovered from a human donor with low-grade glioma or glioblastoma, undergoing nonglioma brain surgery, or in good health (not recorded which). This chain uses TRBV6-6 with TRBJ2-7, with D perhaps matching TRBD1 (5 bases). The sequencing sample was made of glioma tissue, nonneoplastic brain tissue, or PBMCs (not recorded which). The DNA of the CDR3 is TGTGCCAGCAGTTACCTCGCACAGGCGAAGCAGTACTTC. Encoded protein: CASSYLAQAKQYF.